The present TCR beta chain was sequenced within a study of sequential checkpoint blockade in melanoma. Clones were sequenced by immunoSEQ multiplex PCR, and TCRdb holds only the in-frame ones, with some missing. Altogether 2,300 or so clones are present, approximately 31% being singletons, with the ten largest covering about 13%. Treatment: randomized to nivolumab then ipilimumab (arm A) or the reverse (arm B). The CDR3 is 15 amino acids. V dropped 6 bases and J dropped 5; count of bases not matched to a gene: 10. Per germline, CDR1 KGHSH and CDR2 LQKENI. This clone was detected only a few times. Sequences were derived from tumor tissue (inferred from file names), sampled from a patient given nivolumab and ipilimumab in sequence. The receptor comes from a human donor with melanoma. V is TRBV18 and J is TRBJ2-7, with 10 bases that match TRBD1. The CDR3 DNA sequence: TGTGCCAGCTCGTCGACCGGGACAGGGGCCCACGAGCAGTACTTC. It encodes CASSSTGTGAHEQYF. The full variable domain, rest sourced from reference TRBV18 and TRBJ2-7, is NAGVMQNPRHLVRRRGQEARLRCSPMKGHSHVYWYRQLPEEGLKFMVYLQKENIIDESGMPKERFSAEFPKEGPSILRIQQVVRGDSAAYFCASSSTGTGAHEQYFGPGTRLTVT.